The 16 T cell receptor beta chains below were found in one sample sequenced in a study of shared clonotypes between healthy human individuals. Sequencing used immunoSEQ multiplex PCR; TCRdb keeps in-frame clones, though not all of them. In the table there are roughly 2.2 million clones, roughly 90% of which are singletons. Sequenced sample: naive CD4+ T cells from PBMCs. As for subset: CD45RA+ positively selected. Receptors were obtained from a man younger than 35 in good health. Some clones in this sample may be carry-over from other donors' samples.

This sequence joins TRBV29-1 and TRBJ2-7; TRBD2 matches at 9 bases. V was pared by 5 bases and J by 6 bases, with 8 bases of the junction left unmatched. The germline gives CDR1 SQVTM, CDR2 ANQGSEA. This CDR3 is built from 13 residues. CDR3 in amino acids: CSVLSAGGGEQYF. The CDR3 DNA reads TGCAGCGTTCTTTCCGCGGGGGGGGGCGAGCAGTACTTC.

The chain is built from TRBV4-1 and TRBJ2-1; D possibly uses TRBD1 or TRBD2 (5 bases each). The CDR3 runs 13 residues. The germline CDR1 and CDR2 sequences are MGHRA and YSYEKL. V dropped 3 bases and J dropped 9 bases, with 12 bases sitting between them. The CDR3 loop reads CASSQGDLAEQFF. In DNA form, the CDR3 reads TGCGCCAGCAGCCAGGGGGACCTTGCTGAGCAGTTCTTC.

The chain combines TRBV6-5 with TRBJ1-4; D is unresolved. The CDR3 is made up of 15 amino acids. Germline V CDR1 and CDR2: MNHEY, SVGAGI. Trimming took 4 bases from V and 0 from J, leaving 9 bases between them. The CDR3 nucleotides read TGTGCCAGCAGTTCGGCCGGGGCAACTAATGAAAAACTGTTTTTT. This translates into CASSSAGATNEKLFF.

A note on this clone: Other DNA sequences in the same sample also yield this CDR3. The J gene is TRBJ1-2, the V gene TRBV2; D unclear. Germline V lookup: CDR1 SNHLY, CDR2 FYNNEI. V gave up 2 bases and J gave up 3 bases, with 1 base separating them. The CDR3 loop spans 11 amino acids. CDR3: CASSEYYGYTF. The CDR3 nucleotides are TGTGCCAGCAGTGAATACTATGGCTACACCTTC.

CDR3 nucleotide sequence: TGCAGCGTTGCAGCTTACCCGAGCTCCTACAATGAGCAGTTCTTC. The encoded protein is CSVAAYPSSYNEQFF. The rearrangement links TRBV29-1 to TRBJ2-1; D gene uncertain. V gave up 4 bases and J gave up 0 bases, with 13 bases separating them. CDR3 length equals 15 residues. Germline CDR1 and CDR2: SQVTM and ANQGSEA.

In DNA, the CDR3 is TGCGCCAGCAGCTTGGGCCTAGCGGGTTCCGGGGAGCTGTTTTTT. Its translation: CASSLGLAGSGELFF. The gene calls are TRBV5-1 and TRBJ2-2; 8 bases align to TRBD2. With V trimmed by 0 bases and J by 6 bases, 4 bases remained unmatched. The CDR3 is 15 amino acids. The germline CDR1 and CDR2 sequences are SGHRS and YFSETQ.

The table lists this clone with a count of one. The chain links TRBV2 to TRBJ2-4; no definite D call. The CDR3 contains 13 residues. V was pared by 6 bases and J by 2 bases, with 8 bases between. Looked up from germline, CDR1 is SNHLY and CDR2 is FYNNEI. The CDR3: CASSSDSKNIQYF. In DNA form, the CDR3 reads TGTGCCAGCAGCTCGGATTCCAAAAACATTCAGTACTTC.

V usage is TRBV4-2 and J usage is TRBJ1-1, with D possibly being TRBD1 (6 bases). The V gene lost 0 bases and the J gene lost 7 bases, with 18 bases spanning the gap. Germline CDR1 is LGHNA and CDR2 is YNFKEQ. This CDR3 has 16 residues. The CDR3 nucleotides read TGTGCCAGCAGCCAAGATCGTATGGGTAGGGGGTTTGAAGCTTTCTTT. It is translated as CASSQDRMGRGFEAFF.

This clone was detected once. The gene calls are TRBV5-6 and TRBJ2-5; D possibly corresponds to TRBD1 (6 bases). Trimming cost V 2 bases and J 7 bases, with 12 bases left between them. CDR3 length equals 13 residues. Germline V gene sequence: CDR1 SGHDT, CDR2 YYEEEE. For the CDR3, the DNA is TGTGCCAGCAGCTTAATCAGGGGCCGGACCCAGTACTTC. Residues: CASSLIRGRTQYF.

The rearrangement joins TRBV11-3 to TRBJ2-1; D gene uncertain. This CDR3 is 15 amino acids long. CDR1 is SGHNT, CDR2 YENEEA, per germline. V dropped 5 bases and J dropped 0 bases, with 11 bases sitting between them. In DNA, the CDR3 is TGTGCCAGCAGCATGACACCTTCCTCCTACAATGAGCAGTTCTTC. Translating it yields CASSMTPSSYNEQFF.

The V gene is TRBV29-1, the J gene TRBJ2-7; TRBD2 agrees at 9 bases. In germline, CDR1 is SQVTM, CDR2 ANQGSEA. The CDR3 covers 14 residues. V lost 6 bases to trimming and J lost 3 bases; unmatched junction nucleotides: 9. CDR3 sequence reads: CSVDISGSHYEQYF. The CDR3 nucleotides read TGCAGCGTGGATATTAGCGGGAGCCACTACGAGCAGTACTTC.

J is TRBJ2-7 and V is TRBV27; D is uncertain. The CDR3 extends over 13 amino acids. The germline CDR1 and CDR2 sequences are MNHEY and SMNVEV (reference sequence). Trimming cost V 5 bases and J 1 base, with 9 bases left between them. CDR3 sequence reads: CASSTSRSYEQYF. CDR3 sequence (DNA): TGTGCCAGCAGTACTTCCCGGTCCTACGAGCAGTACTTC.

For this clone: This sample includes further DNA sequences coding for the same CDR3. The rearrangement joins TRBV5-1 to TRBJ2-1; perhaps TRBD1 as D (7 bases). V was shortened by 4 bases and J by 4 bases, with 12 bases between the two germline ends. This CDR3 region has 14 residues. CDR1 and CDR2 from the germline V gene are SGHRS and YFSETQ. The CDR3 region has the DNA TGCGCCAGCAGCCCGGGGGACAGTTACAATGAGCAGTTCTTC. This gives the protein CASSPGDSYNEQFF. Supplemented by reference TRBV5-1 and TRBJ2-1, the full variable domain reads KAGVTQTPRYLIKTRGQQVTLSCSPISGHRSVSWYQQTPGQGLQFLFEYFSETQRNKGNFPGRFSGRQFSNSRSEMNVSTLELGDSALYLCASSPGDSYNEQFFGPGTRLTVL.

The chain joins TRBV4-2 to TRBJ2-3; D remains ambiguous. V lost 5 bases to trimming and J lost 3 bases, with 15 bases between them. CDR1 and CDR2 from the germline V gene are LGHNA and YNFKEQ. The CDR3 spans 15 residues. The CDR3, as DNA: TGTGCCAGCAGCTCCCGGGCCGGCGAGACAGATACGCAGTATTTT. Translating it yields CASSSRAGETDTQYF.

This chain connects TRBV30 to TRBJ2-3; tentatively, D is TRBD2 (5 bases). Trimming removed 2 bases at V and 5 bases at J, with 20 bases between. This CDR3 region has 16 residues. Germline CDR1 GTSNPN, CDR2 SVGIG (reference sequence). Here the CDR3 reads CAWSPGGSVSGDTQYF. CDR3 sequence (DNA): TGTGCCTGGAGTCCCGGAGGTAGTGTCTCTGGAGATACGCAGTATTTT. The full variable domain, rest sourced from reference TRBV30 and TRBJ2-3, is SQTIHQWPATLVQPVGSPLSLECTVEGTSNPNLYWYRQAAGRGLQLLFYSVGIGQISSEVPQNLSASRPQDRQFILSSKKLLLSDSGFYLCAWSPGGSVSGDTQYFGPGTRLTVL.

The V call is TRBV7-9, the J call TRBJ2-7; TRBD1 is a possible D gene (5 bases). CDR3 length: 16 residues. Germline V gene sequence: CDR1 SEHNR, CDR2 FQNEAQ (reference sequence). Trimming took off 0 bases at V and 6 bases at J, with 18 bases between the two ends. Here the CDR3 reads CASSLATVPRDPEQYF. CDR3 nucleotides: TGTGCCAGCAGCTTAGCGACAGTCCCACGAGATCCCGAGCAGTACTTC.